The 13 T cell receptor beta chains below were found in one sample sequenced in a study of beta chain features in type 1 diabetes. As every portion of the isolated RNA was reverse transcribed, the sequencing read expressed TCRB transcripts. Generated by immunoSEQ multiplex PCR, the TCRdb table keeps only in-frame clones and is missing some. The sample includes approximately 380,000 clones, over 13% seen only once; the top ten take 0.019%. Sequenced input: naive CD4+ T cells from blood. These receptors originate from a young woman in good health.

This clone has a handful of counts. The chain combines TRBV7-2 with TRBJ2-4, with TRBD2 matching 14 bases. The CDR3 extends over 16 amino acids. CDR1 is SGHTA, CDR2 FQGNSA, per germline. V lost 6 bases to trimming and J lost 6 bases; unmatched junction nucleotides: 7. CDR3 nucleotides: TGTGCCAGCAGTACGACTAGCGGGAGGGTGGGAAACATTCAGTACTTC. Protein sequence: CASSTTSGRVGNIQYF.

In this sample, this clone turned up a few times. This chain joins TRBV27 and TRBJ2-7, with TRBD2 matching over 7 bases. This CDR3 region has 14 residues. The germline V gene has CDR1 MNHEY and CDR2 SMNVEV (reference sequence). The trim removed 2 bases at V and 6 bases at J, leaving 7 bases unmatched. In DNA, the CDR3 is TGTGCCAGCAGTTTACTGGCGGGAGTCGGCGAGCAGTACTTC. It translates to CASSLLAGVGEQYF.

This clone was found a few times. This chain joins TRBV6-5 and TRBJ2-7; 9 nucleotides agree with TRBD2. Germline V gene sequence: CDR1 MNHEY, CDR2 SVGAGI. Trimming cost V 6 bases and J 6 bases; bases outside gene matches: 12. There are 15 residues in the CDR3. CDR3 in DNA: TGTGCCAGCAGCCGCGGGACTAGCAGCCTGAGCGAGCAGTACTTC. Amino acids: CASSRGTSSLSEQYF.

The chain links TRBV4-1 to TRBJ1-2, with TRBD1 identical over 8 bases. V lost 4 bases to trimming and J lost 3 bases; unmatched junction nucleotides: 4. Germline V gene lookup returns CDR1 MGHRA and CDR2 YSYEKL. This CDR3 spans 14 amino acids. The DNA for the CDR3 is TGCGCCAGCAGCCCAATGGACAGGGACTATGGCTACACCTTC. Translation: CASSPMDRDYGYTF.

The chain has TRBV10-3 and TRBJ1-4, with 8 bases matching TRBD1. Per germline, CDR1 ENHRY and CDR2 SYGVKD. This CDR3 contains 16 residues. V shed 3 bases, J shed 6 bases, and the junction held 9 bases outside the gene matches. The CDR3 sequence: CAISEGQGGRDEKLFF. Written as DNA, the CDR3 is TGTGCCATCAGTGAAGGACAGGGAGGAAGGGATGAAAAACTGTTTTTT.

This clone was counted between two and nine times. V gene TRBV29-1 combines with J gene TRBJ2-1; 7 bases are a match to TRBD1. Germline V CDR1 and CDR2: SQVTM, ANQGSEA. With 6 bases clipped from V and 2 bases from J, the junction kept 10 bases outside the gene matches. This CDR3 is built from 15 residues. The CDR3 spells CSVGRDRVPYNEQFF. The CDR3 nucleotides are TGCAGCGTAGGACGAGACAGGGTACCCTACAATGAGCAGTTCTTC.

This clone was detected only a few times. V gene TRBV7-9 combines with J gene TRBJ1-1; 9 positions match TRBD1. The junction had 6 bases not matched to a gene; V was cut back by 3 bases and J by 7 bases. CDR1 and CDR2 (germline): SEHNR, FQNEAQ (reference sequence). The CDR3 runs 14 residues. The CDR3: CASSFPGQGSEAFF. The CDR3 region has the DNA TGTGCCAGCAGCTTCCCGGGACAGGGAAGTGAAGCTTTCTTT.

A few counts support this clone. The chain uses TRBV23-1 and TRBJ1-5; D gene unclear. TRBV23-1 is known as an ORF, though its function is uncertain. The CDR3 runs 16 residues. Trimming left V 4 bases short and J 0 bases short, with 13 bases between. In DNA form, the CDR3 reads TGCGCCAGCAGTCTGATGAGCCTTTATAGCAATCAGCCCCAGCATTTT. Encoded protein: CASSLMSLYSNQPQHF.

This rearrangement joins TRBV29-1 to TRBJ2-1; D gene unclear. The germline V gene encodes CDR1 SQVTM and CDR2 ANQGSEA. The V and J ends lost 4 bases and 2 bases respectively, with 15 bases between them. CDR3 length: 15 residues. The CDR3 region has the DNA TGCAGCGTTGGGTCCGAACGTCTACCCTACAATGAGCAGTTCTTC. It translates to CSVGSERLPYNEQFF.

V usage is TRBV5-6 and J usage is TRBJ2-7, with a tentative D call TRBD2 (6 bases). Germline V gene data show CDR1 as SGHDT and CDR2 as YYEEEE. Trimming took 2 bases from V and 1 from J, leaving 16 bases between them. The CDR3 loop spans 16 amino acids. The chain's CDR3 is CASSLSPGRESYEQYF. The DNA of the CDR3 is TGTGCCAGCAGCTTATCACCGGGACGGGAGTCCTACGAGCAGTACTTC.

This clone was observed a few times. The J gene is TRBJ2-7, the V gene TRBV19, with 11 bases identical to TRBD1. V lost 10 bases and J lost 4; bases outside the gene matches: 12. Germline values: CDR1 LNHDA, CDR2 SQIVND (reference sequence). There are 15 residues in the CDR3. Here the CDR3 reads CATRTGGAPRYEQYF. As DNA, the CDR3 is TGTGCCACCAGGACAGGGGGCGCTCCTAGGTACGAGCAGTACTTC.

The chain employs TRBV19 and TRBJ2-7; 15 bases agree with TRBD2. The germline V gene encodes CDR1 LNHDA and CDR2 SQIVND (reference sequence). The CDR3 has 18 amino acids. V shed 6 bases, J shed 0 bases, and the junction held 9 bases outside the gene matches. CDR3 loop: CASSTRGLAGGPSYEQYF. In DNA, the CDR3 is TGTGCCAGTAGCACCCGAGGACTAGCGGGAGGGCCCTCCTACGAGCAGTACTTC.

The V call is TRBV27, the J call TRBJ1-1; no definite D call. The CDR3 is 11 amino acids. CDR1 is MNHEY, CDR2 SMNVEV, per germline (reference sequence). V dropped 6 bases and J dropped 5 bases, with 7 bases sitting between them. The CDR3 sequence is CASRRSTEAFF. The CDR3 DNA is TGTGCCAGCAGGAGGAGTACTGAAGCTTTCTTT.